Listed below are T cell receptor beta chains from one sample, sequenced in a study of stem cell transplantation in POMP-related autoinflammatory disease. The table came from immunoSEQ multiplex PCR; TCRdb's copy has only in-frame clones and leaves some out. The table shows tens of thousands of clones, with about nine tenths occurring only once. The material was CD4+ T cells from PBMCs, obtained after stem cell transplantation. The receptors derive from a human patient with POMP-related autoinflammation and immune dysregulation (PRAID). The graft donor may have contributed some T cells. The conserved cysteine and the conserved F or W are not part of the CDR3 here. Only part of the rows carry a size: once, few, many, or a class if the clone is expanded.

cdr3_aa,cdr3_length,j_call,clone_size,v_call
ASSDSQLVIRAGYT,14,TRBJ1-2,.,TRBV25-1
ATRRSVSGNTIY,12,TRBJ1-3,.,TRBV28
ATVDGYSGANVLT,13,TRBJ2-6,.,TRBV10-3
ASSLARGTDTQY,12,TRBJ2-3,.,TRBV5-1
ASSLTTGGETQY,12,TRBJ2-5,.,TRBV7-9
ASSPGTRIDYGYT,13,TRBJ1-2,.,TRBV4-1
ASSLEAEDEQF,11,TRBJ2-1,.,TRBV7-9
ASSAFGTGLRNEQF,14,TRBJ2-1,.,TRBV7-9
ASSSTSLTDTQY,12,TRBJ2-3,.,TRBV2
ASTRPHQETQY,11,TRBJ2-5,.,TRBV28
ASIGGGSYNSPLH,13,TRBJ1-6,.,TRBV25-1
ASSLRSSNQPQH,12,TRBJ1-5,.,TRBV27
ASSYGQGAGTEAF,13,TRBJ1-1,.,TRBV6-5
ASSWTRNQPQH,11,TRBJ1-5,.,TRBV6-5
ASSIVGGEQF,10,TRBJ2-1,.,TRBV11-3
ASSIGSGYQH,10,TRBJ1-5,few,TRBV19
ASSPPGTGFHEQF,13,TRBJ2-1,.,TRBV6-6
ASSIRSSGRGEQF,13,TRBJ2-1,.,TRBV19
ATSDPGQNYGYT,12,TRBJ1-2,.,TRBV24-1
ASSLPEPGLAIHEQF,15,TRBJ2-1,.,TRBV3-1/TRBV3-2
ASSLGVKRTDTQY,13,TRBJ2-3,once,TRBV11-3
ASSPGGVWTQY,11,TRBJ2-5,once,TRBV18
ASTGQVNTEAF,11,TRBJ1-1,once,TRBV28
ASSSPGRTNNEQF,13,TRBJ2-1,.,TRBV6-2/TRBV6-3
ASRVMGGRNTIY,12,TRBJ1-3,.,TRBV5-1
ASSLGTGRNTIY,12,TRBJ1-3,.,TRBV5-1
ASSLAGGARTEAF,13,TRBJ1-1,.,TRBV5-1
ASSFYPGDTQY,11,TRBJ2-3,.,TRBV9
SASTGPAGGSSLNEQF,16,TRBJ2-1,.,TRBV20-1
ASSFLGQGYTGELF,14,TRBJ2-2,.,TRBV28
ASSIRTGGQPQH,12,TRBJ1-5,once,TRBV19
ASSKDPESISGEQF,14,TRBJ2-1,.,TRBV21-1
ASSLRAGSYEQY,12,TRBJ2-7,.,TRBV5-1
ASIRLAGAGEQF,12,TRBJ2-1,.,TRBV2
AIGGWGQGTYGYT,13,TRBJ1-2,.,TRBV10-3
ASSFPDRNSPLH,12,TRBJ1-6,.,TRBV5-1
ASSPGREYSYEQY,13,TRBJ2-7,.,TRBV10-1
ASSVDSLSGNTIY,13,TRBJ1-3,.,TRBV9
ASSSGGPTNTGELF,14,TRBJ2-2,.,TRBV11-2
ASSHSRGSETQY,12,TRBJ2-5,.,TRBV13
ASSFPKGHGYT,11,TRBJ1-2,.,TRBV12-3/TRBV12-4
ASSNSGGARDTQY,13,TRBJ2-3,.,TRBV5-6
ASSPTNVGPQH,11,TRBJ1-5,.,TRBV6-5
ASSLGGDNYNEQF,13,TRBJ2-1,.,TRBV5-1
ASSSPTGAGNTIY,13,TRBJ1-3,.,TRBV11-2
ASSTWGSSGSSYEQY,15,TRBJ2-7,.,TRBV19
ASRGGRYYGYT,11,TRBJ1-2,once,TRBV2